This T cell receptor (beta chain) is drawn from a study of human T cells and chemical hapten exposure. Of note for this clonotype: Its specificity is unknown.

Extraction yielded total RNA from whole blood (unfractionated). The study's findings and limits: TCRs exceeding a frequency of 1 in 1000 stayed unchanged under DPC sensitization.

This CDR3 contains 16 residues. Germline V gene data show CDR1 as MDHEN and CDR2 as SYDVKM. The junction had 7 bases not matched to a gene; V was cut back by 4 bases and J by 3 bases. Individual cDNA molecules in this library carried unique molecular identifiers. Authors' analysis steps: Sample TCR counts, which ranged from about 20,000 to 750,000, had a median of around 93,000. Each CDR3 protein is one row after TCRdb ran MiXCR on the 5' RACE reads. Here the V and J calls rest on TCRdb's processing, not on the authors' analysis. The repertoire holds 65,000 to 90,000 distinct CDR3 sequences, with approximately 15% as singletons.

V is TRBV28 and J is TRBJ2-3; 10 bases agree with TRBD2. This TCR came from a female donor in good health. In DNA, the CDR3 is TGTGCCAGCAGTTCCACCGGGACTAGCGCAACAGATACGCAGTATTTT. Amino acids: CASSSTGTSATDTQYF.